A selection of T cell receptor beta chains follows, all from one sample in a study of T cell responses to AZD1222 COVID-19 vaccine. TCRdb keeps only in-frame clones here, not all; method: immunoSEQ multiplex PCR. The top ten hold roughly 7% of the sample, which has 130,000 or so clones, about 94% seen once. The source was peripheral blood, collected on day 0 of AZD1222 vaccination. These receptor sequences come from an adult in good health. The CDR3 runs from the conserved cysteine through the conserved F or W. D genes are given only for firm matches. Expanded clones are given a class, and other clones once, few, many or no size at all.

d_call: -
j_call: TRBJ2-2
v_call: TRBV9
clone_size: -
cdr3_nt: TGTGCCAGCAGCGTAGAAATGGGAGAGATCACCGGGGAGCTGTTTTTT
cdr3_aa: CASSVEMGEITGELFF

d_call: -
j_call: TRBJ1-6
v_call: TRBV6-2/TRBV6-3
clone_size: -
cdr3_nt: TGTGCCAGCAGTTACGAACCTATGGGGATCCAGAGCACCTATAATTCACCCCTCCACTTT
cdr3_aa: CASSYEPMGIQSTYNSPLHF

d_call: TRBD1
j_call: TRBJ1-2
v_call: TRBV30
clone_size: -
cdr3_nt: TGTGCCTGGACCACAGGGGGCTCGAACTATGGCTACACCTTC
cdr3_aa: CAWTTGGSNYGYTF

d_call: TRBD2
j_call: TRBJ2-7
v_call: TRBV4-3
clone_size: -
cdr3_nt: TGCGCCAGCAGCCAAGTACTAGCGGGAGATTACGAGCAGTACTTC
cdr3_aa: CASSQVLAGDYEQYF

d_call: -
j_call: TRBJ1-1
v_call: TRBV29-1
clone_size: -
cdr3_nt: TGCAGCGTTGAAGGTGAGCAAGGGTGGGGAACTGAAGCTTTCTTT
cdr3_aa: CSVEGEQGWGTEAFF

d_call: -
j_call: TRBJ1-4
v_call: TRBV7-6
clone_size: once
cdr3_nt: TGTGCCAGCAGCTCCTACGGAAATGAAAAACTGTTTTTT
cdr3_aa: CASSSYGNEKLFF

d_call: -
j_call: TRBJ2-5
v_call: TRBV11-2
clone_size: -
cdr3_nt: TGTGCCAGCAGCTTAGGAATGGAGACCCAGTACTTC
cdr3_aa: CASSLGMETQYF

d_call: -
j_call: TRBJ2-5
v_call: TRBV5-1
clone_size: -
cdr3_nt: TGCGCCAGCAGGACGGGAGTAGTGTCAGAGACCCAGTACTTC
cdr3_aa: CASRTGVVSETQYF

d_call: TRBD2
j_call: TRBJ2-1
v_call: TRBV7-8
clone_size: -
cdr3_nt: TGTGCCAGCAGCTTCATCGGACTCGAGGGAGGGGTCTCCTACAATGAGCAGTTCTTC
cdr3_aa: CASSFIGLEGGVSYNEQFF

d_call: TRBD1
j_call: TRBJ1-6
v_call: TRBV7-3
clone_size: -
cdr3_nt: TGTGCCAGCAGCGCACAGGGGCCGGGGAGGACGCCCCTCCACTTT
cdr3_aa: CASSAQGPGRTPLHF

d_call: -
j_call: TRBJ2-3
v_call: TRBV2
clone_size: -
cdr3_nt: TGTGCCAGCAGTGTCGGGGGTATCGGCACAGATACGCAGTATTTT
cdr3_aa: CASSVGGIGTDTQYF

d_call: TRBD1
j_call: TRBJ2-7
v_call: TRBV2
clone_size: -
cdr3_nt: TGTGCCAGCAGGGCGGGACAGGGGTCCGGGTACGAGCAGTACTTC
cdr3_aa: CASRAGQGSGYEQYF

d_call: -
j_call: TRBJ1-2
v_call: TRBV18
clone_size: -
cdr3_nt: TGTGCCAGCTCCCACGACACCCCTACAGGGCCCACCTATGGCTACACCTTC
cdr3_aa: CASSHDTPTGPTYGYTF

d_call: TRBD1
j_call: TRBJ1-5
v_call: TRBV24-1
clone_size: -
cdr3_nt: TGTGCCACCAGATACCCGCCTAGGACAGGCCACAATCAGCCCCAGCATTTT
cdr3_aa: CATRYPPRTGHNQPQHF

d_call: -
j_call: TRBJ1-3
v_call: TRBV19
clone_size: -
cdr3_nt: TGTGCCAGTAGTATGGCCAGCCCTGGAAACACCATATATTTT
cdr3_aa: CASSMASPGNTIYF